The entry below gives a single T cell receptor (beta chain) sequence along with its context. These data originate in a study of sequential checkpoint blockade in melanoma. V dropped 7 bases and J dropped 2 bases, with 12 bases sitting between them. This CDR3 is built from 14 residues. CDR1 and CDR2 from the germline V gene are SEHNR and FQNEAQ (reference sequence). The table came from immunoSEQ multiplex PCR; TCRdb's copy has only in-frame clones and leaves some out. This table holds about 13,000 clones, approximately 76% found once. The treatment denotes: randomized to nivolumab then ipilimumab (arm A) or the reverse (arm B). Live CD3+CD8+ CD19− CD56− cells were sorted from PBMCs.

The gene calls are TRBV7-9 and TRBJ1-3, with TRBD1 as a possible D gene (5 bases). This sequence was found in a human patient with melanoma. Some clones in this sample may be carry-over from other donors' samples. The starting material was CD8+ T cells sorted from blood (inferred from file names), obtained from a patient given nivolumab and ipilimumab in sequence. CDR3 sequence (DNA): TGTGCCAGCAAAGGGGCGACGACTGGAAACACCATATATTTT. This translates into CASKGATTGNTIYF.